This entry concerns a single T cell receptor beta chain. The data originate from a study of blood T cell repertoires in COVID-19. At the level of the study: Sample material is recorded as cDNA or gDNA derived from T cells, B-cell-depleted T cells, or PBMCs.

The germline CDR1 and CDR2 sequences are SGHAT and FQNNGV. The CDR3 has 17 residues. Trimming at V came to 4 bases and at J to 3 bases, leaving 7 bases not matched to a gene. The protocol was immunoSEQ multiplex PCR, while the TCRdb copy is restricted to in-frame clones and leaves out a portion. Counted here are roughly 25,000 clones, around four fifths occurring once; the ten biggest clones make up less than 2.5%. This chain uses TRBV11-2 with TRBJ2-3, with 13 positions matching TRBD2. The receptor was derived from a woman in her seventies with COVID-19, enrolled during active disease. Specimen: peripheral blood. The CDR3 DNA follows: TGTGCCAGCAGCTCTGGACTAGCGGGAGCGGGGACAGATACGCAGTATTTT. This gives the protein CASSSGLAGAGTDTQYF. Full variable domain (outside the CDR3, taken from reference TRBV11-2 and TRBJ2-3): EAGVAQSPRYKIIEKRQSVAFWCNPISGHATLYWYQQILGQGPKLLIQFQNNGVVDDSQLPKDRFSAERLKGVDSTLKIQPAKLEDSAVYLCASSSGLAGAGTDTQYFGPGTRLTVL.